These 24 T cell receptor beta chains share one sample of origin, sequenced in a study of chemoradiotherapy in HPV16-positive cancers. Measured with immunoSEQ multiplex PCR; TCRdb has only the in-frame clones, and not every one. The profile shows fewer than 35,000 clones, 85% to 95% of them singletons. The source material was blood, sampled from a patient who underwent chemoradiotherapy. These receptors originate from a human donor with HPV-associated anogenital cancer.

The chain uses TRBV9 and TRBJ1-5, with no clear D. Trimming shortened V by 0 bases and J by 10 bases, and 14 bases separated the two germline ends. CDR1 is SGDLS, CDR2 YYNGEE, per germline. CDR3 length: 14 amino acids. CDR3 loop: CASSVGHAAGPQHF. For the CDR3, the DNA is TGTGCCAGCAGCGTAGGACACGCCGCGGGTCCCCAGCATTTT. The whole variable domain, remainder taken from reference TRBV9 and TRBJ1-5, is DSGVTQTPKHLITATGQRVTLRCSPRSGDLSVYWYQQSLDQGLQFLIQYYNGEERAKGNILERFSAQQFPDLHSELNLSSLELGDSALYFCASSVGHAAGPQHFGDGTRLSIL.

The chain is built from TRBV7-9 and TRBJ2-1, with D uncertain. The CDR3 runs 14 residues. Looked up from germline, CDR1 is SEHNR and CDR2 is FQNEAQ (reference sequence). The V and J ends lost 2 bases and 7 bases respectively, with 12 bases between them. This chain's CDR3 is CASSLITRRNEQFF. The CDR3 nucleotides are TGTGCCAGCAGCTTAATAACGCGGCGGAATGAGCAGTTCTTC.

The rearrangement links TRBV9 to TRBJ1-2; the match to TRBD1 covers 11 bases. Germline V lookup: CDR1 SGDLS, CDR2 YYNGEE. J lost 4 bases, V lost 3 bases, and 11 bases had no gene match. The length of the CDR3 is 17 residues. The CDR3 loop is CASSGFRDRGEGYGYTF. The CDR3 DNA reads as TGTGCCAGCAGCGGATTCCGGGACAGGGGGGAAGGCTATGGCTACACCTTC.

V usage is TRBV11-2 and J usage is TRBJ2-7; a possible D gene is TRBD1 (5 bases). V lost 3 bases, J lost 0 bases, and 9 bases lay in between. From germline, CDR1 is SGHAT and CDR2 FQNNGV. There are 14 residues in the CDR3. Here the CDR3 reads CASSLAGYSYEQYF. The CDR3, as DNA: TGTGCCAGCAGCTTGGCAGGGTACTCCTACGAGCAGTACTTC.

V is TRBV6-4 and J is TRBJ2-5, with a tentative D call TRBD2 (6 bases). This CDR3 is 13 amino acids long. Germline loops: CDR1 MRHNA, CDR2 SNTAGT. V was clipped by 5 bases and J by 5 bases, with 12 bases between them. This CDR3 is CASSTGAEETQYF. Written as DNA, the CDR3 is TGTGCCAGCAGTACGGGAGCCGAGGAGACCCAGTACTTC.

This chain joins TRBV7-2 and TRBJ1-1, with TRBD1 as a possible D gene (6 bases). Germline lookup yields CDR1 SGHTA and CDR2 FQGNSA. V lost 3 bases and J lost 8, with 13 bases in between. The CDR3 runs to 13 residues. CDR3 region: CASSLTIQGEAFF. The CDR3 DNA sequence: TGTGCCAGCAGCTTGACGATCCAGGGGGAAGCTTTCTTT.

V and J are TRBV19 and TRBJ1-2; D is uncertain. The CDR3 covers 12 residues. CDR1 LNHDA and CDR2 SQIVND come from the germline V gene (reference sequence). V lost 7 bases and J 7 bases, leaving 13 bases between the germline ends. CDR3 nucleotides: TGTGCCAGTATCGGGGTAACGGGTGGCTACACCTTC. It codes for CASIGVTGGYTF.

V and J are TRBV9 and TRBJ1-2, with 9 bases aligning to TRBD1. The CDR3 is made up of 14 amino acids. The V gene end was trimmed by 2 bases and the J gene end by 4 bases; junction bases not matched to a gene: 3. Germline V gene sequence: CDR1 SGDLS, CDR2 YYNGEE. The DNA for the CDR3 is TGTGCCAGCAGCGTGGGACAGGGATCCTATGGCTACACCTTC. It yields the protein CASSVGQGSYGYTF.

CDR3 region: CASSLRGGNWYF. CDR3 DNA: TGTGCCAGCAGTTTAAGGGGTGGGAATTGGTACTTC. This chain links TRBV27 with TRBJ2-7, with D perhaps matching TRBD1 (5 bases). Germline V gene data show CDR1 as MNHEY and CDR2 as SMNVEV (reference sequence). The CDR3 runs 12 residues. V lost 2 bases to trimming and J lost 12 bases, with 14 bases between them.

The rearrangement uses TRBV4-3 and TRBJ1-4; D perhaps matches TRBD1 (6 bases). The CDR3 extends over 16 amino acids. Trimming stripped 1 base from V and 4 bases from J, with 13 bases between. Per the germline V gene, CDR1 is LGHNA and CDR2 is YSLEER. The CDR3 nucleotides read TGCGCCAGCAGCCAAGCAACAGGGCTCGGTAATGAAAAACTGTTTTTT. Translating it yields CASSQATGLGNEKLFF.

The chain has TRBV1 and TRBJ1-4; the table's D call, TRBD1, has no DNA check behind it. TRBV1 is a recognized pseudogene. The CDR3 length is 12 residues. Written as DNA, the CDR3 is TGCACCAGCAGACAGGGTTATGAAAAACTGTTTTTT. Translated, it gives CTSRQGYEKLFF.

This clone is a singleton in its sample. The chain joins TRBV5-1 to TRBJ1-3; D is ambiguous. The CDR3 is 13 residues long. Deletions cut 7 bases from V and 4 bases from J, with 12 bases between. Germline V gene data show CDR1 as SGHRS and CDR2 as YFSETQ. Here the CDR3 reads CASGRELGNTIYF. CDR3 in DNA: TGCGCCAGCGGAAGGGAATTGGGAAACACCATATATTTT.

CDR3 DNA: TGTGCCAGCAGCTTAGTGAGCAACGAGCAGTACTTC. Translated, it gives CASSLVSNEQYF. The chain combines TRBV11-2 with TRBJ2-7, with D uncertain. Germline loops: CDR1 SGHAT, CDR2 FQNNGV. Trimming pared 1 base from V and 5 bases from J, leaving 6 bases between. The CDR3 loop spans 12 amino acids.

This sequence joins TRBV19 and TRBJ1-5, with TRBD1 as a possible D gene (5 bases). Deletions cut 2 bases from V and 6 bases from J, with 11 bases between. CDR1 and CDR2 from the germline V gene are LNHDA and SQIVND (reference sequence). This CDR3 is built from 14 residues. The CDR3 DNA sequence: TGTGCCAGTAGTATAAGGCAGGGAGGTCAGCCCCAGCATTTT. It specifies CASSIRQGGQPQHF.

The V call is TRBV7-2, the J call TRBJ2-3; 8 bases are a match to TRBD1. This CDR3 has 14 amino acids. The V and J ends lost 6 bases and 2 bases, in that order; junction bases with no gene match: 4. Germline assignment: CDR1 SGHTA and CDR2 FQGNSA. CDR3: CASRDRGSTDTQYF. In DNA form, the CDR3 reads TGTGCCAGCAGAGACAGGGGATCCACAGATACGCAGTATTTT.

This chain links TRBV18 with TRBJ2-3; D might be TRBD2 (6 bases). The V end was cut by 5 bases, the J end by 1 base, with 10 bases between. The CDR3 is 14 residues long. Germline V gives CDR1 KGHSH, CDR2 LQKENI. In DNA form, the CDR3 reads TGTGCCAGCTCAATATCTAGCGGCACAGATACGCAGTATTTT. Amino acid sequence: CASSISSGTDTQYF.

CDR3 bases: TGTGCCAGCAGCTTAGTGGCGGAGGGAGACACCATATATTTT. Protein product: CASSLVAEGDTIYF. The chain employs TRBV7-6 and TRBJ1-3; D unclear. Germline V gives CDR1 SGHVS, CDR2 FNYEAQ. The length of the CDR3 is 14 residues. Deletions cut 1 base from V and 8 bases from J, with 12 bases between. The full variable domain, with the rest looked up from reference TRBV7-6 and TRBJ1-3, is GAGVSQSPRYKVTKRGQDVALRCDPISGHVSLYWYRQALGQGPEFLTYFNYEAQQDKSGLPNDRFSAERPEGSISTLTIQRTEQRDSAMYRCASSLVAEGDTIYFGEGSWLTVV.

The CDR3: CASSQAASGREEQYF. The DNA of the CDR3 is TGTGCCAGCAGCCAAGCGGCTAGCGGGAGGGAGGAGCAGTACTTC. V is TRBV4-2 and J is TRBJ2-7, with 12 bases fitting TRBD2. The CDR3 totals 15 residues. V lost 1 base to trimming and J lost 7 bases; unmatched junction nucleotides: 5. Germline loops: CDR1 LGHNA, CDR2 YNFKEQ.

The CDR3 DNA sequence: TGTGCCAGCAGCCACGGGGGGGGGTCCTACGAGCAGTACTTC. Protein sequence: CASSHGGGSYEQYF. The V call is TRBV4-2, the J call TRBJ2-7; 8 bases are a match to TRBD2. The V gene end was trimmed by 3 bases and the J gene end by 1 base; junction bases not matched to a gene: 2. The germline gives CDR1 LGHNA, CDR2 YNFKEQ. The CDR3 loop spans 14 amino acids.

The J gene is TRBJ1-1, the V gene TRBV2; TRBD1 agrees at 8 bases. This CDR3 has 14 residues. The germline gives CDR1 SNHLY, CDR2 FYNNEI. Unmatched junction bases numbered 8, after V lost 6 bases and J lost 5 bases. CDR3 sequence reads: CASRGGQGGTEAFF. CDR3 sequence (DNA): TGTGCCAGCAGGGGAGGACAGGGAGGGACTGAAGCTTTCTTT. Full variable domain (missing parts from reference TRBV2 and TRBJ1-1): EPEVTQTPSHQVTQMGQEVILRCVPISNHLYFYWYRQILGQKVEFLVSFYNNEISEKSEIFDDQFSVERPDGSNFTLKIRSTKLEDSAMYFCASRGGQGGTEAFFGQGTRLTVV.

This chain uses TRBV10-3 with TRBJ2-3; 7 positions agree with TRBD2. The CDR3 is made up of 14 amino acids. Germline CDR1 is ENHRY and CDR2 is SYGVKD. The junction had 7 bases not matched to a gene; V was cut back by 4 bases and J by 6 bases. CDR3 sequence: CAISGGSGWDTQYF. The CDR3 DNA is TGTGCCATCAGTGGCGGGAGCGGATGGGATACGCAGTATTTT.

V usage is TRBV14 and J usage is TRBJ2-1, with D unclear. The CDR3 loop spans 13 amino acids. Between the trimmed V and J ends, which lost 0 bases and 9 bases, there was a span of 9 bases. Germline CDR1 SGHDN, CDR2 FVKESK. The CDR3 nucleotides are TGTGCCAGCAGCCAAGATTGGATGAGTGAGCAGTTCTTC. Translation gives CASSQDWMSEQFF.

The chain joins TRBV2 to TRBJ2-1; no clear D. This CDR3 is 13 amino acids long. Germline-derived CDR1 and CDR2 are SNHLY and FYNNEI. The ends were cut back, 4 bases at V and 1 base at J, with 5 bases in the middle. The CDR3 DNA follows: TGTGCCAGCAGTGCCACGTCCTACAATGAGCAGTTCTTC. Translation: CASSATSYNEQFF.

The rearrangement uses TRBV5-4 and TRBJ2-7; 8 bases line up with TRBD2. V shed 7 bases, J shed 3 bases, and the junction held 12 bases outside the gene matches. The CDR3 covers 15 residues. The germline CDR1 and CDR2 sequences are SGHNT and YYREEE (reference sequence). The CDR3 DNA is TGTGCCAGCGGTTTAAAGCGGGAGTCGGTCTACGAGCAGTACTTC. As protein: CASGLKRESVYEQYF. Looking up the rest from reference TRBV5-4 and TRBJ2-7 gives the full variable domain: ETGVTQSPTHLIKTRGQQVTLRCSSQSGHNTVSWYQQALGQGPQFIFQYYREEENGRGNFPPRFSGLQFPNYSSELNVNALELDDSALYLCASGLKRESVYEQYFGPGTRLTVT.